The rows below give T cell receptor beta chains drawn from one sample of a study of vaccination effects on CD4 cells after COVID-19. The antigens these receptors bind are not known. Data came from immunoSEQ multiplex PCR; TCRdb stores just in-frame clones and leaves some out. The sample yields about 74,000 clones, approximately 71% seen once. The specimen comprised CD4+ T cells from PBMCs cultured without peptide, sampled before COVID-19 vaccination. The receptors were gathered from a human donor who received a COVID-19 vaccine. The CDR3 runs from the conserved cysteine through the conserved F or W. D genes are given only for firm matches. Rows may omit the clone size; those that give it use once, few, many or a size class.

clone_size,j_call,v_call,d_call,cdr3_nt,cdr3_aa
NA,TRBJ1-6,TRBV18,NA,TGTGCCAGCTCAGAATTCGAAAGCTCCTATAATTCACCCCTCCACTTT,CASSEFESSYNSPLHF
NA,TRBJ2-2,TRBV24-1,TRBD1,TGTGCCACCAGTGAGCCGGGACAGGGGTCGGCCGGGGAGCTGTTTTTT,CATSEPGQGSAGELFF
few,TRBJ1-3,TRBV5-1,NA,TGCGCCAGCAGCTTGGGAACCGGGACCGGCTCTGGAAACACCATATATTTT,CASSLGTGTGSGNTIYF
NA,TRBJ1-2,TRBV19,NA,TGTGCCAGTAGGATAGGAGAACTCGGAGGCTACACCTTC,CASRIGELGGYTF
few,TRBJ2-5,TRBV19,NA,TGTGCCAGTAAGCGCATTGCGGGGGCGAACCAAGAGACCCAGTACTTC,CASKRIAGANQETQYF
NA,TRBJ2-1,TRBV24-1,NA,TGTGCCACCAGTGATTGGCGGCCTTTAAGCGAGCAGTTCTTC,CATSDWRPLSEQFF
once,TRBJ2-1,TRBV6-1,TRBD2,TGTGCCAGCAGTGAATTAGCGGGGGGGCGCCGAAATGAGCAGTTCTTC,CASSELAGGRRNEQFF
few,TRBJ2-1,TRBV5-1,TRBD1,TGCGCCAGCAGCTTGGAGGGACAGGGGAGGTTCGATGAGCAGTTCTTC,CASSLEGQGRFDEQFF
few,TRBJ1-4,TRBV7-2,TRBD1,TGTGCCAGCAGCTTAGTCTGGCTGGGGACAGGGTCAACTAATGAAAAACTGTTTTTT,CASSLVWLGTGSTNEKLFF
NA,TRBJ1-6,TRBV2,NA,TGTGCCAGCAGTCGGGCCGGGAATTCACCCCTCCACTTT,CASSRAGNSPLHF
NA,TRBJ1-5,TRBV12-3/TRBV12-4,NA,TGTGCCAGCAGTCCACCCCGGGGGCAGCCCCAGCATTTT,CASSPPRGQPQHF
NA,TRBJ1-2,TRBV19,NA,TGTGCCAGTAGTATAGGCGGCGTCGATGGGGGCTACACCTTC,CASSIGGVDGGYTF
NA,TRBJ2-1,TRBV10-3,NA,TGTGCCATCAGAGGTCCCGGCGGATTGTTCTTC,CAIRGPGGLFF
NA,TRBJ2-5,TRBV24-1,NA,TGTGCCACCAGTGAGTCCGGGACCCAGAGAGAAGAGACCCAGTACTTC,CATSESGTQREETQYF
NA,TRBJ2-3,TRBV5-1,TRBD1,TGCGCCAGCAGCTTCGTTACAGGGGAAACGGGCACAGATACGCAGTATTTT,CASSFVTGETGTDTQYF
NA,TRBJ2-1,TRBV27,TRBD2,TGTGCCACCGGGACTAGCGGGGGTGGTGAGCAGTTCTTC,CATGTSGGGEQFF
few,TRBJ2-1,TRBV5-1,TRBD1,TGCGCCAGCAGCTTGTATGGGACAGGGATAGTATTCGATGAGCAGTTCTTC,CASSLYGTGIVFDEQFF
NA,TRBJ1-5,TRBV6-5,NA,TGTGCCAGCGGGGGCTATAGCAATCAGCCCCAGCATTTT,CASGGYSNQPQHF
NA,TRBJ1-1,TRBV19,NA,TGTGCCAGTAGTAGGCAGCCGAACACTGAAGCTTTCTTT,CASSRQPNTEAFF
NA,TRBJ1-3,TRBV6-1,NA,TGTGCCAGCAGTGATAATATCGGAAACACCATATATTTT,CASSDNIGNTIYF
NA,TRBJ1-1,TRBV18,TRBD1,TGTGCCAGCTCACCGCTCGGACAGGGCGGGAACACTGAAGCTTTCTTT,CASSPLGQGGNTEAFF
NA,TRBJ1-2,TRBV4-2,NA,TGTGCCAGCAGCCAAGACGGGACCAATCTCGGCTACACCTTC,CASSQDGTNLGYTF
NA,TRBJ1-6,TRBV3-1/TRBV3-2,NA,TGTGCCAGCAGCCAAGATCTCCAGAGAGATAATTCACCCCTCCACTTT,CASSQDLQRDNSPLHF
NA,TRBJ2-5,TRBV9,NA,TGTGCCAGCAGCGTCGGGGGACCCCAAGAGACCCAGTACTTC,CASSVGGPQETQYF
few,TRBJ2-2,TRBV10-3,TRBD1,TGTGCCATCAGAGACAGGGCGAACACCGGGGAGCTGTTTTTT,CAIRDRANTGELFF
NA,TRBJ2-3,TRBV5-5,TRBD2,TGTGCCAGCAGCTTGACGACTAGCGGGGAAAATACGCAGTATTTT,CASSLTTSGENTQYF
few,TRBJ1-6,TRBV9,NA,TGTGCCAGCAGCGTAGATTGGGGGCGGGATTCACCCCTCCACTTT,CASSVDWGRDSPLHF
NA,TRBJ1-5,TRBV3-1/TRBV3-2,NA,TGTGCCAGCAGCCAAGCTCGTAGTCAGAGGCCCCAGCATTTT,CASSQARSQRPQHF
few,TRBJ1-5,TRBV10-3,NA,TGTGCCATCAGTGAGCGTCAGACCCGCCAGCCCCAGCATTTT,CAISERQTRQPQHF
NA,TRBJ2-2,TRBV5-1,NA,TGCGCCAGCAGCCCAGGCCGGGGGACACTTAACACCGGGGAGCTGTTTTTT,CASSPGRGTLNTGELFF
NA,TRBJ2-1,TRBV18,NA,TGTGCCAGCTCACCACGGGGGGATGAGCAGTTCTTC,CASSPRGDEQFF
few,TRBJ2-2,TRBV11-2,NA,TGTGCCAGCCTCTTGGGACTGGAAAACACCGGGGAGCTGTTTTTT,CASLLGLENTGELFF
few,TRBJ1-6,TRBV2,NA,TGTGCCAGCCGACCCGGGGGGGCTAATTCACCCCTCCACTTT,CASRPGGANSPLHF
NA,TRBJ1-1,TRBV12-3/TRBV12-4,NA,TGTGCCAGCAGTCCTGGATACACTGAAGCTTTCTTT,CASSPGYTEAFF
NA,TRBJ2-1,TRBV27,TRBD1,TGTGCCAGCAGTCTGGACAGGGCGAGCTCCTACAATGAGCAGTTCTTC,CASSLDRASSYNEQFF
NA,TRBJ2-1,TRBV15,NA,TGTGCCACCAGCAGAGTGGACTTCAATGAGCAGTTCTTC,CATSRVDFNEQFF
NA,TRBJ2-5,TRBV5-6,NA,TGTGCCAGCAGCGGAGCTTGGGGCCAAGAGACCCAGTACTTC,CASSGAWGQETQYF
NA,TRBJ1-2,TRBV9,NA,TGTGCCAGCAGCGTAGACATAAACTATGGCTACACCTTC,CASSVDINYGYTF
NA,TRBJ1-5,TRBV5-1,TRBD1,TGCGCCAGCAAAGAGGGGGCAAGCAATCAGCCCCAGCATTTT,CASKEGASNQPQHF
few,TRBJ2-1,TRBV5-1,NA,TGCGCCAGCAGCCGTGGACAGAGCTCCTACAATGAGCAGTTCTTC,CASSRGQSSYNEQFF
few,TRBJ1-3,TRBV7-2,NA,TGTGCCAGCAGCTCGTTAAGTAGCTCTGGAAACACCATATATTTT,CASSSLSSSGNTIYF
NA,TRBJ2-2,TRBV9,TRBD2,TGTGCCAGCAGCGTAGTCGGGGGGACTGTGAACACCGGGGAGCTGTTTTTT,CASSVVGGTVNTGELFF
NA,TRBJ2-3,TRBV7-2,NA,TGTGCCAGCAGCTTAGCGGAGGATACGCAGTATTTT,CASSLAEDTQYF
NA,TRBJ1-1,TRBV28,TRBD1,TGTGCCAGCAGTTCGGGACAGTCGTACACTGAAGCTTTCTTT,CASSSGQSYTEAFF
NA,TRBJ2-2,TRBV11-2,TRBD1,TGTGCCAGCAGCCTGAACCGGGACAGGGGGATCACCGGGGAGCTGTTTTTT,CASSLNRDRGITGELFF
NA,TRBJ1-3,TRBV3-1/TRBV3-2,NA,TGTGCCAGCAGCCACTCAATCCGACAGCAGAGCTCTGGAAACACCATATATTTT,CASSHSIRQQSSGNTIYF
NA,TRBJ1-4,TRBV4-1,TRBD1,TGCGCCAGCAGCCAAGATAGGACAGGAGGATACGAAAAACTGTTTTTT,CASSQDRTGGYEKLFF
NA,TRBJ2-2,TRBV10-3,NA,TGTGCCATCACCGGAAACTCCAACACCGGGGAGCTGTTTTTT,CAITGNSNTGELFF
once,TRBJ2-5,TRBV5-1,NA,TGCGCCAGCAGCTTCTCATCGCCCCCCGAGACCCAGTACTTC,CASSFSSPPETQYF
NA,TRBJ2-3,TRBV6-4,TRBD1,TGTGCCAGCAGACTCCAGGGGGCTGCAGCAGATACGCAGTATTTT,CASRLQGAAADTQYF
NA,TRBJ2-1,TRBV2,NA,TGTGCCAGCATCCGCGACGGCCCGACCTACAATGAGCAGTTCTTC,CASIRDGPTYNEQFF
few,TRBJ2-3,TRBV11-3,TRBD2,TGTGCCAGCAGCTTAGAGGGACCGGGACTAGCGGTATCCCAGGGCACAGATACGCAGTATTTT,CASSLEGPGLAVSQGTDTQYF
few,TRBJ2-2,TRBV5-1,NA,TGCGCCAGCAGCTTGCGGGGGAACACCGGGGAGCTGTTTTTT,CASSLRGNTGELFF
once,TRBJ1-2,TRBV25-1,NA,TGTGCCACCGCGACAGGCAATAACTATGGCTACACCTTC,CATATGNNYGYTF
NA,TRBJ2-3,TRBV24-1,TRBD1,TGTGCCACCAGTGATTACAGGACAGGGCCCTCGGGCCCCACAGATACGCAGTATTTT,CATSDYRTGPSGPTDTQYF
few,TRBJ2-1,TRBV4-1,TRBD1,TGCGCCAGCAGCCAAGATCCACAGGGGGCCGATGAGCAGTTCTTC,CASSQDPQGADEQFF
NA,TRBJ2-1,TRBV19,TRBD2,TGTGCCAGTACCATGGGGCGGGAGACCTACAATGAGCAGTTCTTC,CASTMGRETYNEQFF
NA,TRBJ1-6,TRBV18,TRBD1,TGTGCCAGCTCAAGAGGACAGGGGTCTAGTTCACCCCTCCACTTT,CASSRGQGSSSPLHF
NA,TRBJ1-1,TRBV28,NA,TGTGCCAGCAGTTACCCGGGACTTAAGAACACTGAAGCTTTCTTT,CASSYPGLKNTEAFF
NA,TRBJ2-5,TRBV3-1/TRBV3-2,TRBD2,TGTGCCAGCAGCCGGAATCTCGGGGGGGCCGGGGGGACCCAGTACTTC,CASSRNLGGAGGTQYF